This passage covers 30 T cell receptor beta chains from one sample sequenced in a study of shared clonotypes between healthy human individuals. The protocol was immunoSEQ multiplex PCR, while the TCRdb copy is restricted to in-frame clones and leaves out a portion. Of around 990,000 clones in the sample, approximately 77% were seen once. Sequenced input: memory CD4+ T cells from PBMCs. Noted subset: CD45RA-negative fraction. Every receptor here comes from a man aged 18 to 29 in good health. Some clones in this sample may be carry-over from other donors' samples.

A word on this clone: The same CDR3 also results from other DNA sequences found in this sample. The V call is TRBV15, the J call TRBJ2-1, with D unclear. The CDR3 runs to 14 residues. The V end was cut by 3 bases, the J end by 2 bases, with 8 bases between. Germline CDR1 LNHNV, CDR2 YYDKDF (reference sequence). CDR3 coding DNA: TGTGCCACCAGCAGGGCAGGCCCCTACAATGAGCAGTTCTTC. It yields the protein CATSRAGPYNEQFF.

This clone was detected a few times. A read error is possible here, since a much larger clone lies one base away. The chain uses TRBV2 and TRBJ2-3, with 11 bases identical to TRBD2. The CDR3 spans 15 residues. V shed 6 bases, J shed 1 base, and the junction held 3 bases outside the gene matches. The germline gives CDR1 SNHLY, CDR2 FYNNEI. CDR3 sequence: CASSGGLAGTDTQYF. CDR3 in DNA: TGTGCCAGCAGCGGGGGACTAGCGGGCACAGATACGCAGTATTTT.

V and J are TRBV7-3 and TRBJ2-7; no definite D call. Trimming left V 4 bases short and J 3 bases short, with 16 bases between. The CDR3 runs to 15 residues. CDR1 SGHTA and CDR2 FQGTGA come from the germline V gene. CDR3 sequence reads: CASSWTGIHSYEQYF. The CDR3 nucleotides are TGTGCCAGCAGCTGGACGGGTATACACAGCTACGAGCAGTACTTC.

The chain uses TRBV19 and TRBJ2-7, with TRBD1 as a possible D gene (7 bases). In germline, CDR1 is LNHDA, CDR2 SQIVND (reference sequence). This CDR3 comprises 15 residues. V lost 6 bases and J 1 base, leaving 16 bases between the germline ends. DNA for the CDR3: TGTGCCAGTAGCCCAGGGGGGAGTAGGTCCTACGAGCAGTACTTC. It codes for CASSPGGSRSYEQYF.

The chain couples TRBV5-1 to TRBJ1-2; no definite D call. Germline V CDR1 and CDR2: SGHRS, YFSETQ. With 3 bases removed from V and 0 bases from J, the gap between germline ends came to 15 bases. The CDR3 is 16 amino acids. This CDR3 reads CASSYAPLGTNYGYTF. Here the CDR3 DNA reads TGCGCCAGCAGCTATGCCCCCTTAGGGACTAACTATGGCTACACCTTC.

Ten or more counts support this clone. CDR3 nucleotide sequence: TGTGCCAGCCTCGGCCTGGGGGAGACCCAGTACTTC. Protein product: CASLGLGETQYF. The V gene is TRBV7-9, the J gene TRBJ2-5; D gene uncertain. With 8 bases removed from V and 5 bases from J, the gap between germline ends came to 12 bases. Germline CDR1 reads SEHNR; CDR2 reads FQNEAQ (reference sequence). This CDR3 is built from 12 residues.

A few counts support this clone. The chain recombines TRBV5-4 with TRBJ2-3, with 8 bases aligning to TRBD2. This CDR3 has 16 residues. The germline V gene encodes CDR1 SGHNT and CDR2 YYREEE (reference sequence). V trimming: 1 base; J trimming: 4 bases; junction bases outside the gene matches: 8. DNA of the CDR3: TGTGCCAGCAGCTTGTGGCCCGGGACTAGTCCAGATACGCAGTATTTT. Its translation is CASSLWPGTSPDTQYF.

This chain connects TRBV11-2 to TRBJ2-7; the D call may be TRBD1 or TRBD2 (5 bases each). The CDR3 covers 13 residues. Per germline, CDR1 SGHAT and CDR2 FQNNGV. Trimming removed 3 bases at V and 6 bases at J, with 12 bases between. The CDR3 nucleotides are TGTGCCAGCAGCTTTCCGGGACCAGGCGAGCAGTACTTC. Translated, it gives CASSFPGPGEQYF. The full variable domain, rest sourced from reference TRBV11-2 and TRBJ2-7, is EAGVAQSPRYKIIEKRQSVAFWCNPISGHATLYWYQQILGQGPKLLIQFQNNGVVDDSQLPKDRFSAERLKGVDSTLKIQPAKLEDSAVYLCASSFPGPGEQYFGPGTRLTVT.

The rearrangement links TRBV10-3 to TRBJ2-5; D unclear. The CDR3 has 15 amino acids. V lost 0 bases to trimming and J lost 7 bases, with 15 bases between them. Germline CDR1 and CDR2: ENHRY and SYGVKD. The CDR3 nucleotides read TGTGCCATCAGTGAGTCGATTGCTCCTCTCGGGACCCAGTACTTC. This codes for CAISESIAPLGTQYF.

The chain is built from TRBV14 and TRBJ1-1; no definite D call. There are 13 residues in the CDR3. Germline V gives CDR1 SGHDN, CDR2 FVKESK. V was shortened by 4 bases and J by 10 bases, with 16 bases between the two germline ends. CDR3 DNA sequence: TGTGCCAGCAGCCGACGGATTACCTTCGGAGCTTTCTTT. Translation: CASSRRITFGAFF.

The CDR3, as DNA: TGCGCCAGCAGCTTTAGCGGGGACACAGATACGCAGTATTTT. Protein: CASSFSGDTDTQYF. V is TRBV5-1 and J is TRBJ2-3, with 8 bases identical to TRBD2. This CDR3 is 14 amino acids long. V was pared by 2 bases and J by 2 bases, with 1 base of the junction left unmatched. Germline CDR1 is SGHRS and CDR2 is YFSETQ. The variable domain in full, completed from reference TRBV5-1 and TRBJ2-3, reads KAGVTQTPRYLIKTRGQQVTLSCSPISGHRSVSWYQQTPGQGLQFLFEYFSETQRNKGNFPGRFSGRQFSNSRSEMNVSTLELGDSALYLCASSFSGDTDTQYFGPGTRLTVL.

The chain is built from TRBV28 and TRBJ1-2; no clear D. The V gene's germline CDR1 is MDHEN and CDR2 SYDVKM. The ends were cut back, 6 bases at V and 7 bases at J, with 18 bases in the middle. This CDR3 spans 14 amino acids. CDR3 protein: CASRASSTGGGYTF. As DNA, the CDR3 is TGTGCCAGCAGGGCTAGTAGTACTGGTGGTGGCTACACCTTC.

This chain joins TRBV19 and TRBJ2-1; weak D call: TRBD2 (6 bases). The CDR3 runs 16 residues. Germline V gene sequence: CDR1 LNHDA, CDR2 SQIVND (reference sequence). With 6 bases removed from V and 6 bases from J, the gap between germline ends came to 21 bases. The CDR3 reads CASSDRPLGGSNEQFF. CDR3 bases: TGTGCCAGTAGCGATCGACCCCTGGGGGGTAGCAATGAGCAGTTCTTC.

The chain recombines TRBV5-4 with TRBJ2-2; D gene unclear. This CDR3 is built from 14 residues. V was clipped by 0 bases and J by 1 base, with 4 bases between them. Germline CDR1 SGHNT, CDR2 YYREEE (reference sequence). The CDR3 DNA reads TGTGCCAGCAGCTTGGCACTGAACACCGGGGAGCTGTTTTTT. Protein: CASSLALNTGELFF.

The chain uses TRBV6-5 and TRBJ1-4; 8 bases are a match to TRBD1. The germline CDR1 and CDR2 sequences are MNHEY and SVGAGI. The V gene end was trimmed by 3 bases and the J gene end by 6 bases; junction bases not matched to a gene: 9. The CDR3 sequence is 16 residues long. The CDR3 DNA follows: TGTGCCAGCAGTTATTCGGACAGGGCCCGGTATGAAAAACTGTTTTTT. This encodes CASSYSDRARYEKLFF.

The rearrangement joins TRBV6-6 to TRBJ2-7; the D gene is possibly TRBD2 (5 bases). The germline V and J ends were trimmed by 8 bases and 5 bases, with 13 bases remaining between them. The CDR3 contains 12 residues. Germline V gene lookup returns CDR1 MNHNY and CDR2 SVGAGI (reference sequence). The DNA of the CDR3 is TGTGCCAGCCTAAGGGAGTCCCACGAGCAGTACTTC. Translating gives CASLRESHEQYF.

The chain uses TRBV25-1 and TRBJ1-1; D gene ambiguous. Trimming pared 4 bases from V and 8 bases from J, leaving 17 bases between. Germline assignment: CDR1 MGHDK and CDR2 SYGVNS. The CDR3 spans 14 residues. In nucleotides, the CDR3 is TGTGCCAGCAGTGCCTCGCCTCCGTTTGTGGAAGCTTTCTTT. It yields the protein CASSASPPFVEAFF.

The genes are TRBV2 and TRBJ1-5, with D possibly matching TRBD1 (6 bases). The CDR3 runs 14 residues. The germline V gene has CDR1 SNHLY and CDR2 FYNNEI. V was cut by 2 bases and J by 5 bases, with 10 bases left in between. The DNA for the CDR3 is TGTGCCAGCAGTGAACCGGGGGGCGATCAGCCCCAGCATTTT. Translating it yields CASSEPGGDQPQHF.

This clone came up a few times. The chain employs TRBV18 and TRBJ2-3; TRBD2 aligns across 8 bases. The CDR3 is 14 amino acids. Germline CDR1 and CDR2: KGHSH and LQKENI. The trim removed 3 bases at V and 2 bases at J, leaving 1 base unmatched. As DNA, the CDR3 is TGTGCCAGCTCACCGGGACTAGTCACAGATACGCAGTATTTT. It specifies CASSPGLVTDTQYF.

The genes are TRBV11-3 and TRBJ2-3, with 7 bases fitting TRBD2. The CDR3 contains 17 residues. The trim removed 3 bases at V and 5 bases at J, leaving 14 bases unmatched. The germline V gene encodes CDR1 SGHNT and CDR2 YENEEA. This chain's CDR3 is CASSFSGGSGFGDTQYF. CDR3 sequence (DNA): TGTGCCAGCAGCTTTTCCGGCGGGAGCGGTTTCGGAGATACGCAGTATTTT.

The chain carries TRBV2 and TRBJ1-5; D remains unclear. The germline V gene has CDR1 SNHLY and CDR2 FYNNEI. The CDR3 totals 15 residues. Trimming shortened V by 0 bases and J by 1 base, and 7 bases separated the two germline ends. CDR3 protein: CASSEAPISNQPQHF. In nucleotides, the CDR3 is TGTGCCAGCAGTGAAGCGCCGATAAGCAATCAGCCCCAGCATTTT.

V gene TRBV28 combines with J gene TRBJ1-1; possible D gene TRBD1, 6 bases. The length of the CDR3 is 11 residues. Germline CDR1 MDHEN, CDR2 SYDVKM. The germline V and J ends were trimmed by 7 bases and 6 bases, with 9 bases remaining between them. The chain's CDR3 is CASITGPEAFF. The CDR3 DNA follows: TGTGCCAGCATAACAGGGCCTGAAGCTTTCTTT.

The rearrangement uses TRBV19 and TRBJ2-7; D ambiguous. This CDR3 has 14 amino acids. Germline V gene sequence: CDR1 LNHDA, CDR2 SQIVND (reference sequence). Trimming removed 7 bases at V and 0 bases at J, with 13 bases between. CDR3 sequence (DNA): TGTGCCAGTAAAGGACCCGGAGCCTCCTACGAGCAGTACTTC. It yields the protein CASKGPGASYEQYF.

V gene TRBV30 combines with J gene TRBJ2-1, with D possibly matching TRBD1 (6 bases). Trimming stripped 7 bases from V and 0 bases from J, with 16 bases between. CDR1 and CDR2 from the germline V gene are GTSNPN and SVGIG (reference sequence). The CDR3 has 15 residues. CDR3 bases: TGTGCCTTTAAGAGCCAGGGGCTCTCCTACAATGAGCAGTTCTTC. As protein: CAFKSQGLSYNEQFF.

This clone has only one observation. The rearrangement links TRBV5-1 to TRBJ2-1, with 13 bases that match TRBD2. The CDR3 has 14 amino acids. Germline V gives CDR1 SGHRS, CDR2 YFSETQ. The V and J ends lost 3 bases and 9 bases, in that order; junction bases with no gene match: 3. CDR3 amino acids: CASSSGLAGSEQFF. DNA of the CDR3: TGCGCCAGCAGCTCGGGACTAGCGGGAAGTGAGCAGTTCTTC.

The chain recombines TRBV11-2 with TRBJ1-1, with no clear D. Germline assignment: CDR1 SGHAT and CDR2 FQNNGV. The CDR3 runs 13 residues. Trimming took off 1 base at V and 5 bases at J, with 8 bases between the two ends. The CDR3 coding sequence is TGTGCCAGCAGCTTAGCAGGCAAAACTGAAGCTTTCTTT. As protein: CASSLAGKTEAFF.

This clone was observed a handful of times. The same CDR3 also results from other DNA sequences found in this sample. The V gene is TRBV7-9, the J gene TRBJ1-1, with D possibly being TRBD1 (6 bases). The CDR3 is 13 residues long. From germline, CDR1 is SEHNR and CDR2 FQNEAQ (reference sequence). The ends were cut back, 1 base at V and 5 bases at J, with 8 bases in the middle. CDR3 nucleotide sequence: TGTGCCAGCAGCTTAGAACAGGGAACTGAAGCTTTCTTT. It codes for CASSLEQGTEAFF.

This clone has more than one count but fewer than ten. This chain links TRBV5-4 with TRBJ1-2, with TRBD1 matching over 8 bases. In germline, CDR1 is SGHNT, CDR2 YYREEE (reference sequence). Trimming at V came to 1 base and at J to 3 bases, leaving 5 bases not matched to a gene. The CDR3 has 15 residues. CDR3 bases: TGTGCCAGCAGCTTGCCCAGGGGGCAAGACTATGGCTACACCTTC. Protein product: CASSLPRGQDYGYTF. Full variable domain (missing parts from reference TRBV5-4 and TRBJ1-2): ETGVTQSPTHLIKTRGQQVTLRCSSQSGHNTVSWYQQALGQGPQFIFQYYREEENGRGNFPPRFSGLQFPNYSSELNVNALELDDSALYLCASSLPRGQDYGYTFGSGTRLTVV.

The chain uses TRBV5-4 and TRBJ1-1; D is unclear. The V end lost 0 bases, the J end lost 5 bases, and 14 bases lay between the germline ends. The CDR3 length is 15 residues. Germline CDR1 is SGHNT and CDR2 is YYREEE (reference sequence). CDR3 nucleotide sequence: TGTGCCAGCAGCTTGGGGGCGGGTATGGGTACTGAAGCTTTCTTT. Its protein is CASSLGAGMGTEAFF.

The J gene is TRBJ1-2, the V gene TRBV4-3, with D hard to call. CDR3 size: 16 residues. Germline V gene lookup returns CDR1 LGHNA and CDR2 YSLEER. Trimming left V 4 bases short and J 1 base short, with 16 bases between. CDR3 in amino acids: CASSPRGSQLNYGYTF. As DNA, the CDR3 is TGCGCCAGCAGCCCCCGAGGGTCTCAACTTAACTATGGCTACACCTTC.